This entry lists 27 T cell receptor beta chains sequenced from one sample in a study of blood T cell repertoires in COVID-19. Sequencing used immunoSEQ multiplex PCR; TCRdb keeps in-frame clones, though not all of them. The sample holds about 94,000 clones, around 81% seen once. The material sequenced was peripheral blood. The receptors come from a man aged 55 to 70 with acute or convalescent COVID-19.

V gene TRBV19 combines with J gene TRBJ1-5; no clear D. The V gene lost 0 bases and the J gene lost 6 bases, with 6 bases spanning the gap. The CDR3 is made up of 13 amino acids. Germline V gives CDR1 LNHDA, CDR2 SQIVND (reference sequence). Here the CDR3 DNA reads TGTGCCAGTAGTATAGAAGGGAGTCAGCCCCAGCATTTT. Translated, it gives CASSIEGSQPQHF. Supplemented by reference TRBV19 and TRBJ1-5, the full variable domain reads DGGITQSPKYLFRKEGQNVTLSCEQNLNHDAMYWYRQDPGQGLRLIYYSQIVNDFQKGDIAEGYSVSREKKESFPLTVTSAQKNPTAFYLCASSIEGSQPQHFGDGTRLSIL.

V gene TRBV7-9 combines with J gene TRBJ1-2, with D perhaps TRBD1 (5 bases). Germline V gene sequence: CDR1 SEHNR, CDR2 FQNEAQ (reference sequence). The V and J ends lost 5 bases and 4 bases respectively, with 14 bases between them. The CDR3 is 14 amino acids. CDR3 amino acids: CASSRGLLSYGYTF. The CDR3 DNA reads TGTGCCAGCAGCAGGGGTCTCCTCTCCTATGGCTACACCTTC. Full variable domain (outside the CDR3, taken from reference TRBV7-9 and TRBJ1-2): DTGVSQNPRHKITKRGQNVTFRCDPISEHNRLYWYRQTLGQGPEFLTYFQNEAQLEKSRLLSDRFSAERPKGSFSTLEIQRTEQGDSAMYLCASSRGLLSYGYTFGSGTRLTVV.

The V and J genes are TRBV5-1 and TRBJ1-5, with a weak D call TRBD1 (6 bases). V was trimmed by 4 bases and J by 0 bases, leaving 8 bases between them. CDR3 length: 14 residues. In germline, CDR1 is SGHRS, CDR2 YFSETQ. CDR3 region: CASSAGDSNQPQHF. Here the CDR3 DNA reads TGCGCCAGCAGCGCAGGGGATAGCAATCAGCCCCAGCATTTT.

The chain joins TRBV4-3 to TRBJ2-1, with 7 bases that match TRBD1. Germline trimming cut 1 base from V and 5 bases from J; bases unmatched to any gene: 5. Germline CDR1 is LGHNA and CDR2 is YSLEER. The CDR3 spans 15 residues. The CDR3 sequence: CASSQVTGTDNEQFF. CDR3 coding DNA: TGCGCCAGCAGCCAAGTAACCGGGACAGACAATGAGCAGTTCTTC.

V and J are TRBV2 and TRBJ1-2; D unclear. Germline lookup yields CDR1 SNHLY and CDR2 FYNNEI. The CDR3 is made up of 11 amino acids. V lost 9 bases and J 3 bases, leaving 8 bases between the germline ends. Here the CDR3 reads CASTRDYGYTF. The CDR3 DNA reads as TGTGCCAGTACGAGGGACTATGGCTACACCTTC.

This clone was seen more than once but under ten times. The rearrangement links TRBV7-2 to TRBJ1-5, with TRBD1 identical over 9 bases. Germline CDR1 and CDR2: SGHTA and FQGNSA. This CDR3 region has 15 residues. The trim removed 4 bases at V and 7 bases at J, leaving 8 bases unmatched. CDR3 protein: CASSSQGARGQPQHF. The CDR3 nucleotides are TGTGCCAGCAGCTCACAGGGGGCGCGAGGACAGCCCCAGCATTTT.

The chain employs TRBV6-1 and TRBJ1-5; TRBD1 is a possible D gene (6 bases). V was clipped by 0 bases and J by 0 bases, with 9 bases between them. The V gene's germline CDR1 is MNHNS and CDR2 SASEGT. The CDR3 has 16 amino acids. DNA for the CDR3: TGTGCCAGCAGTGAAGCGAGGGGGAATAGCAATCAGCCCCAGCATTTT. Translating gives CASSEARGNSNQPQHF.

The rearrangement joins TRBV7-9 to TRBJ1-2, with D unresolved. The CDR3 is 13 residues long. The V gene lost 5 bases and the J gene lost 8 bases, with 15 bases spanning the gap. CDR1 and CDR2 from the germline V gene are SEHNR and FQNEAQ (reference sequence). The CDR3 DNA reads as TGTGCCAGCAGCCCAGTCCTGGGAGGGGGCTACACCTTC. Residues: CASSPVLGGGYTF.

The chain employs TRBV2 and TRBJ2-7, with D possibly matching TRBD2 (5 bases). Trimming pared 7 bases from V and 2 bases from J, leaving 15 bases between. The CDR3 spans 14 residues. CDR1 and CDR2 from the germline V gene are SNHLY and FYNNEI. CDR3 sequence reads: CASISGPGAYEQYF. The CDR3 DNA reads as TGTGCCAGCATTTCAGGACCCGGGGCCTACGAGCAGTACTTC.

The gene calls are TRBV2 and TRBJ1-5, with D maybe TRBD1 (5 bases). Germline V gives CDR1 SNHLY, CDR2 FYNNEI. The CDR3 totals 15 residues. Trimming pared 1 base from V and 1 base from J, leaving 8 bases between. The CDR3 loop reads CASSEVQGSNQPQHF. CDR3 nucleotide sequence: TGTGCCAGCAGTGAAGTGCAGGGCAGCAATCAGCCCCAGCATTTT.

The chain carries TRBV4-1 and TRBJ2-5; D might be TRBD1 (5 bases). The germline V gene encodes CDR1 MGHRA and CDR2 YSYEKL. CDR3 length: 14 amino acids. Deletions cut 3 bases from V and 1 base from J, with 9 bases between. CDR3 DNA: TGCGCCAGCAGCCACGGACAAGGCCAAGAGACCCAGTACTTC. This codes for CASSHGQGQETQYF.

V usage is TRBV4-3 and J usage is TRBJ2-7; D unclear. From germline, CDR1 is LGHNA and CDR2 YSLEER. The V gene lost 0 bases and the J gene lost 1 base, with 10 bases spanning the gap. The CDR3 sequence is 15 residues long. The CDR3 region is CASSQDGDGSYEQYF. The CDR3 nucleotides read TGCGCCAGCAGCCAAGATGGAGACGGTTCCTACGAGCAGTACTTC.

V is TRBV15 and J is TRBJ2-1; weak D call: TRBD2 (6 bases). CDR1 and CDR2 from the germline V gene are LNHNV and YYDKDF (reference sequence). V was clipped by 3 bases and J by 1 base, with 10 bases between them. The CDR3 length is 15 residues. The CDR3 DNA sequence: TGTGCCACCAGCAGGGGACGGGAGTCCTACAATGAGCAGTTCTTC. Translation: CATSRGRESYNEQFF. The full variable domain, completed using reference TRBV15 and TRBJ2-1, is DAMVIQNPRYQVTQFGKPVTLSCSQTLNHNVMYWYQQKSSQAPKLLFHYYDKDFNNEADTPDNFQSRRPNTSFCFLDIRSPGLGDTAMYLCATSRGRESYNEQFFGPGTRLTVL.

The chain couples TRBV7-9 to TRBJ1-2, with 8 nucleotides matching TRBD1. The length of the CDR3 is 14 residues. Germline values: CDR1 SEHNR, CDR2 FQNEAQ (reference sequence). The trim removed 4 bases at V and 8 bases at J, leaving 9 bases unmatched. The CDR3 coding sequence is TGTGCCAGCAGCTCCCCCCTGACAGGGGTAGGCTACACCTTC. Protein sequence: CASSSPLTGVGYTF.

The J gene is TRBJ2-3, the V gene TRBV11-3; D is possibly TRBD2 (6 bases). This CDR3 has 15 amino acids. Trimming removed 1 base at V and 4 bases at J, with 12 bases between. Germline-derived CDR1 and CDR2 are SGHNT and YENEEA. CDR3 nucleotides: TGTGCCAGCAGCTTAGGAAATAGCGGTTCAGATACGCAGTATTTT. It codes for CASSLGNSGSDTQYF.

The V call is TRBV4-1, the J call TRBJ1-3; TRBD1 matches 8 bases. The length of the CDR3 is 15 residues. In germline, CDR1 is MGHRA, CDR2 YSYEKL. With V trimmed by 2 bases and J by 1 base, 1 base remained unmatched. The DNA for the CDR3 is TGCGCCAGCAGCCAAAGGACAGGGTCTGGAAACACCATATATTTT. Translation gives CASSQRTGSGNTIYF.

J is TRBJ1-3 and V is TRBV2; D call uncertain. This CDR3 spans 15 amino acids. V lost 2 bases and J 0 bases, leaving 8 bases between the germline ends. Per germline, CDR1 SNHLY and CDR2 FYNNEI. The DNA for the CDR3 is TGTGCCAGCAGTGAATCTTTGTTCTCTGGAAACACCATATATTTT. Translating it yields CASSESLFSGNTIYF.

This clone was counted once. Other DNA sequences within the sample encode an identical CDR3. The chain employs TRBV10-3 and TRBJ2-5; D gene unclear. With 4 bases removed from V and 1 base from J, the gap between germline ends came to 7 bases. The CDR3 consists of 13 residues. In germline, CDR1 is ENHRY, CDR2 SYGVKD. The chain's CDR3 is CAISGAAQETQYF. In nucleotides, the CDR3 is TGTGCCATCAGTGGGGCAGCCCAAGAGACCCAGTACTTC.

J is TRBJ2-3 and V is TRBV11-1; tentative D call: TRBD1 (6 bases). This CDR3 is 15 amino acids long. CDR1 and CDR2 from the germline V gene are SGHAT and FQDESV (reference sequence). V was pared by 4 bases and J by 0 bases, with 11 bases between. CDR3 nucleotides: TGTGCCAGCAGCTCATTGGACAGAAGCACAGATACGCAGTATTTT. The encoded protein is CASSSLDRSTDTQYF.

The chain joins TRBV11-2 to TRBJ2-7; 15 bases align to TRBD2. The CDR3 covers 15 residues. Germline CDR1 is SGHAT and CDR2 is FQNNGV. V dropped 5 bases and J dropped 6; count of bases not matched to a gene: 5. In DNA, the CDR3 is TGTGCCAGCAGCACACGGACTAGCGGGGGGGGCGAGCAGTACTTC. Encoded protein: CASSTRTSGGGEQYF.

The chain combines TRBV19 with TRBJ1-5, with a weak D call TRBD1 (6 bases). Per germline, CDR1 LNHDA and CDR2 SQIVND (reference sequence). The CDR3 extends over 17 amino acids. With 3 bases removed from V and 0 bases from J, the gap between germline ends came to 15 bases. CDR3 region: CASSIGGRGGSNQPQHF. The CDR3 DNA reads TGTGCCAGTAGTATTGGGGGCCGAGGGGGTAGCAATCAGCCCCAGCATTTT.

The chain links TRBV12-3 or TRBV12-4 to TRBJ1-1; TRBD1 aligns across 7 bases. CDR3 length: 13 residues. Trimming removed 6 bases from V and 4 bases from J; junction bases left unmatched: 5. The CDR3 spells CASREQGLTEAFF. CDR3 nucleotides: TGTGCCAGCAGGGAACAGGGGCTCACTGAAGCTTTCTTT.

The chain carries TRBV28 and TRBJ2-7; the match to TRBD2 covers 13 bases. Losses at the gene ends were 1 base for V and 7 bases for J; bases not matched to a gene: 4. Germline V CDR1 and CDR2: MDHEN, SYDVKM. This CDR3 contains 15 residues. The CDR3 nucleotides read TGTGCCAGCAGTTTATCTACTAGCGGGGGGGTTGAGCAGTACTTC. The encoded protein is CASSLSTSGGVEQYF.

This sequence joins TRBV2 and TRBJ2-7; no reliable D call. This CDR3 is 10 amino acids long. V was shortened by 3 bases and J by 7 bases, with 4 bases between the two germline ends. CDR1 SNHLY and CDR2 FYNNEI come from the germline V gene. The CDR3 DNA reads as TGTGCCAGCAGTGACTCGGAGCAGTACTTC. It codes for CASSDSEQYF.

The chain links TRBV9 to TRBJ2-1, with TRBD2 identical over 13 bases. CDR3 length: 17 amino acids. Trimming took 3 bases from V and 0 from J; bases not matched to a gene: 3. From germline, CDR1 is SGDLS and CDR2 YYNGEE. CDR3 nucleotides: TGTGCCAGCAGCGGGACTAGCGGGGGTAGCTCCTACAATGAGCAGTTCTTC. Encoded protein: CASSGTSGGSSYNEQFF.

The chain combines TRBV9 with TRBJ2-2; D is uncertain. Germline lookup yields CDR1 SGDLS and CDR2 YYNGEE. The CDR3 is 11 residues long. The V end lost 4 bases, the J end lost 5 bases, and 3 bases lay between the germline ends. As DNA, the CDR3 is TGTGCCAGCAGCACTACCGGGGAGCTGTTTTTT. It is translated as CASSTTGELFF.

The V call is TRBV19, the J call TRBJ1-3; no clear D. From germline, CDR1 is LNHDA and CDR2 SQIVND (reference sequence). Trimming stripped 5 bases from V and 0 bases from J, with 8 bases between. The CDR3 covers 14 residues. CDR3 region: CASSSQASGNTIYF. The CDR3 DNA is TGTGCCAGTAGTTCGCAGGCCTCTGGAAACACCATATATTTT.